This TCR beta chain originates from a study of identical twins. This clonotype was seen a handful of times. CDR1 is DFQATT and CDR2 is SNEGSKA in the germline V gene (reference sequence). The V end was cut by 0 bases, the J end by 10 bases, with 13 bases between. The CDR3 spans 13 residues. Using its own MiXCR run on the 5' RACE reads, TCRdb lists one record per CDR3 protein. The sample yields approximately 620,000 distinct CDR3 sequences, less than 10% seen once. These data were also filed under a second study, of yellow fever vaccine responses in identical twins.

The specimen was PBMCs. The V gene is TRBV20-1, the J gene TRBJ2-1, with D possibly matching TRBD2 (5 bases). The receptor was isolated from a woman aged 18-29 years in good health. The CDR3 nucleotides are TGCAGTGCTAGAGATTTCCAAGCGGTCGAGCAGTTCTTC. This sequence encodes CSARDFQAVEQFF.